A single sample gave rise to the 24 T cell receptor beta chains below, sequenced in a study of beta chain features in type 1 diabetes. Study-wide results and caveats: Significant though moderate, a shortening of TCRB CDR3s appeared in all four CD4+ subsets of Type 1 diabetes patients.

Since all of the isolated RNA was reverse transcribed, expressed TCRB transcripts were what got sequenced. Sequencing was performed with immunoSEQ multiplex PCR; in TCRdb, only in-frame clones are kept and a portion is missing. The data show a few hundred thousand clones, approximately 12% seen once. Their antigens are not known. The sequencing input was naive CD4+ T cells from blood. These receptors all come from a woman younger than 35 with type 1 diabetes.

J is TRBJ2-2 and V is TRBV7-9, with 7 bases fitting TRBD2. This CDR3 has 16 amino acids. V lost 3 bases and J lost 4; bases outside the gene matches: 8. Germline V lookup: CDR1 SEHNR, CDR2 FQNEAQ (reference sequence). The CDR3 sequence: CASSFSGTQTTGELFF. Written as DNA, the CDR3 is TGTGCCAGCAGCTTCAGCGGGACCCAGACCACCGGGGAGCTGTTTTTT.

This clone turned up a few times. This chain connects TRBV4-3 to TRBJ2-5, with D perhaps TRBD2 (7 bases). The germline V and J ends were trimmed by 1 base and 4 bases, with 16 bases remaining between them. The CDR3 length is 16 residues. Germline V lookup: CDR1 LGHNA, CDR2 YSLEER. CDR3 protein: CASSQGGAGAVETQYF. CDR3 nucleotides: TGCGCCAGCAGCCAAGGTGGGGCGGGGGCGGTAGAGACCCAGTACTTC.

This rearrangement joins TRBV2 to TRBJ1-1; TRBD1 might be the D (6 bases). CDR1 is SNHLY, CDR2 FYNNEI, per germline. The CDR3 is 13 residues long. Trimming removed 6 bases at V and 2 bases at J, with 10 bases between. In DNA form, the CDR3 reads TGTGCCAGCAGGGGGGCGCTCAACACTGAAGCTTTCTTT. As protein: CASRGALNTEAFF.

This clone was seen a handful of times. The V gene is TRBV9, the J gene TRBJ2-1; D is perhaps TRBD2 (6 bases). CDR1 and CDR2 (germline): SGDLS, YYNGEE. V shed 0 bases and J shed 10 bases, with 20 bases lying between them. The CDR3 has 16 residues. The CDR3 region has the DNA TGTGCCAGCAGCGTAGACGGAGGGGCACTACTTGGGGAGCAGTTCTTC. This encodes CASSVDGGALLGEQFF.

This clone appeared a few times. The chain couples TRBV9 to TRBJ2-1; 10 bases fit TRBD2. The V gene's germline CDR1 is SGDLS and CDR2 YYNGEE. The CDR3 length is 17 residues. Trimming cost V 2 bases and J 8 bases; bases outside gene matches: 13. As DNA, the CDR3 is TGTGCCAGCAGCGTCACCGCGTCTAGCGGGGGAGGCGATGAGCAGTTCTTC. Translation gives CASSVTASSGGGDEQFF.

This clone was observed a handful of times. The chain joins TRBV18 to TRBJ2-7; 7 bases are shared with TRBD1. The germline V gene has CDR1 KGHSH and CDR2 LQKENI. The CDR3 covers 14 residues. V lost 4 bases, J lost 2 bases, and 5 bases stayed unmatched. DNA of the CDR3: TGTGCCAGCTCACTTCGAGGGACAGCCTACGAGCAGTACTTC. Amino acid sequence: CASSLRGTAYEQYF.

The chain carries TRBV4-3 and TRBJ2-5; tentative D call: TRBD2 (6 bases). The CDR3 sequence is 15 residues long. Germline CDR1 LGHNA, CDR2 YSLEER. Between the trimmed V and J ends, which lost 4 bases and 0 bases, there was a span of 12 bases. CDR3 DNA sequence: TGCGCCAGCAGCCCCGGGACTCTGTACCAAGAGACCCAGTACTTC. This encodes CASSPGTLYQETQYF.

The chain links TRBV11-2 to TRBJ1-4; 7 bases align to TRBD1. This CDR3 comprises 15 residues. J gave up 8 bases and V 2 bases, and 8 bases lay outside the gene matches. Germline V gene lookup returns CDR1 SGHAT and CDR2 FQNNGV. CDR3 nucleotides: TGTGCCAGCAGCTTATCCGCAGGGGGTGGGGAAAAACTGTTTTTT. This gives the protein CASSLSAGGGEKLFF.

The chain employs TRBV7-2 and TRBJ2-7, with D possibly TRBD1 on 6 matching bases. The germline V gene has CDR1 SGHTA and CDR2 FQGNSA. The CDR3 has 15 amino acids. The V end was cut by 7 bases, the J end by 0 bases, with 16 bases between. CDR3: CASTQSRGNSYEQYF. The CDR3 DNA is TGTGCCAGCACCCAAAGTAGGGGGAACTCCTACGAGCAGTACTTC. Full variable domain (remainder filled in from reference TRBV7-2 and TRBJ2-7): GAGVSQSPSNKVTEKGKDVELRCDPISGHTALYWYRQSLGQGLEFLIYFQGNSAPDKSGLPSDRFSAERTGGSVSTLTIQRTQQEDSAVYLCASTQSRGNSYEQYFGPGTRLTVT.

Points on this clone: Different DNA sequences within this sample yield the same CDR3. The V and J genes are TRBV7-2 and TRBJ2-7; the match to TRBD1 covers 8 bases. The germline CDR1 and CDR2 sequences are SGHTA and FQGNSA. Trimming took 8 bases from V and 3 from J; bases not matched to a gene: 9. This CDR3 has 14 amino acids. In nucleotides, the CDR3 is TGTGCCAGCTCCACCGACAGGGGAAGCTACGAGCAGTACTTC. Translated, it gives CASSTDRGSYEQYF.

The J gene is TRBJ2-7, the V gene TRBV10-3, with TRBD1 identical over 7 bases. The V and J ends lost 0 bases and 5 bases, in that order; junction bases with no gene match: 7. The CDR3 covers 15 residues. CDR1 ENHRY and CDR2 SYGVKD come from the germline V gene. The CDR3 DNA follows: TGTGCCATCAGTGAGTCGGTACAGGGGCGGCACGAGCAGTACTTC. Encoded protein: CAISESVQGRHEQYF.

CDR3 protein: CASMGGTKNIQYF. CDR3 coding DNA: TGTGCCAGCATGGGGGGGACTAAAAACATTCAGTACTTC. The chain couples TRBV2 to TRBJ2-4; 7 bases agree with TRBD2. The CDR3 is 13 amino acids. Germline V gene sequence: CDR1 SNHLY, CDR2 FYNNEI. V gave up 7 bases and J gave up 4 bases; unmatched junction bases: 4.

This clone has a handful of counts. The V and J genes are TRBV7-9 and TRBJ2-7; 8 bases line up with TRBD1. J lost 4 bases, V lost 5 bases, and 7 bases had no gene match. Germline V gene sequence: CDR1 SEHNR, CDR2 FQNEAQ (reference sequence). The CDR3 is 14 amino acids. The CDR3 sequence: CASSPRTGQYEQYF. For the CDR3, the DNA is TGTGCCAGCAGCCCGAGGACAGGGCAGTACGAGCAGTACTTC.

The rearrangement joins TRBV27 to TRBJ1-5; D is ambiguous. The CDR3 runs 12 residues. V was shortened by 3 bases and J by 6 bases, with 6 bases between the two germline ends. Looked up from germline, CDR1 is MNHEY and CDR2 is SMNVEV (reference sequence). The CDR3 loop is CASSFAGQPQHF. The CDR3 nucleotides read TGTGCCAGCAGTTTTGCGGGTCAGCCCCAGCATTTT.

The V call is TRBV18, the J call TRBJ2-7, with D tentatively TRBD1 (7 bases). Per germline, CDR1 KGHSH and CDR2 LQKENI. The V gene lost 0 bases and the J gene lost 6 bases, with 12 bases spanning the gap. This CDR3 has 14 residues. CDR3 residues: CASSPPGQGGEQYF. The CDR3 DNA sequence: TGTGCCAGCTCACCACCGGGGCAGGGGGGCGAGCAGTACTTC.

The rearrangement joins TRBV29-1 to TRBJ1-3; 9 bases match TRBD1. V dropped 5 bases and J dropped 0; count of bases not matched to a gene: 8. CDR1 is SQVTM, CDR2 ANQGSEA, per germline. CDR3 length: 16 residues. This CDR3 reads CSVRRRQGDSGNTIYF. The CDR3 DNA sequence: TGCAGCGTTAGAAGGCGACAGGGGGACTCTGGAAACACCATATATTTT.

The chain combines TRBV5-4 with TRBJ2-7, with TRBD2 identical over 12 bases. Germline V lookup: CDR1 SGHNT, CDR2 YYREEE (reference sequence). The CDR3 runs to 14 residues. With 2 bases clipped from V and 6 bases from J, the junction kept 3 bases outside the gene matches. CDR3 in DNA: TGTGCCAGCAGCTTCCCGGGACTAGCGGGCGAGCAGTACTTC. Its protein is CASSFPGLAGEQYF.

The J gene is TRBJ2-1, the V gene TRBV11-2, with 10 bases that match TRBD1. Germline V gene data show CDR1 as SGHAT and CDR2 as FQNNGV. V lost 5 bases, J lost 5 bases, and 3 bases stayed unmatched. This CDR3 contains 14 residues. The CDR3 protein is CASSRTGGNNEQFF. CDR3 nucleotides: TGTGCCAGCAGCCGGACAGGGGGAAACAATGAGCAGTTCTTC.

V and J are TRBV18 and TRBJ2-6; TRBD1 might be the D (5 bases). Germline CDR1 reads KGHSH; CDR2 reads LQKENI. V was cut by 8 bases and J by 0 bases, with 20 bases left in between. There are 18 residues in the CDR3. This CDR3 reads CASLKATDSYSGANVLTF. The CDR3 DNA reads TGTGCCAGCCTAAAAGCGACAGATTCCTACTCTGGGGCCAACGTCCTGACTTTC.

Regarding this clone: The same CDR3 is also encoded by other DNA sequences in this sample. The J gene is TRBJ2-5, the V gene TRBV29-1; D call uncertain. Germline V gives CDR1 SQVTM, CDR2 ANQGSEA. This CDR3 comprises 11 residues. Trimming stripped 8 bases from V and 4 bases from J, with 11 bases between. The CDR3 protein is CSSLGPETQYF. CDR3 sequence (DNA): TGCAGCAGCCTGGGCCCAGAGACCCAGTACTTC. The full variable domain, rest sourced from reference TRBV29-1 and TRBJ2-5, is SAVISQKPSRDICQRGTSLTIQCQVDSQVTMMFWYRQQPGQSLTLIATANQGSEATYESGFVIDKFPISRPNLTFSTLTVSNMSPEDSSIYLCSSLGPETQYFGPGTRLLVL.

The gene calls are TRBV5-1 and TRBJ2-1; perhaps TRBD2 as D (5 bases). This CDR3 comprises 13 residues. CDR1 and CDR2 (germline): SGHRS, YFSETQ. V dropped 0 bases and J dropped 10 bases, with 11 bases sitting between them. CDR3 bases: TGCGCCAGCAGCTTGGAAACCACGGGGGAGCAGTTCTTC. This gives the protein CASSLETTGEQFF.

This clone was counted a few times. This chain links TRBV14 with TRBJ2-7; D unclear. Germline V gene lookup returns CDR1 SGHDN and CDR2 FVKESK. V lost 2 bases and J lost 2, with 10 bases in between. The CDR3 totals 14 residues. The DNA for the CDR3 is TGTGCCAGCAGCCAACGTCCTCTTCCCTACGAGCAGTACTTC. Encoded protein: CASSQRPLPYEQYF. Together with reference TRBV14 and TRBJ2-7, the CDR3 gives the full variable domain: EAGVTQFPSHSVIEKGQTVTLRCDPISGHDNLYWYRRVMGKEIKFLLHFVKESKQDESGMPNNRFLAERTGGTYSTLKVQPAELEDSGVYFCASSQRPLPYEQYFGPGTRLTVT.

V gene TRBV5-4 combines with J gene TRBJ2-5; a possible D gene is TRBD1 (6 bases). Trimming pared 1 base from V and 5 bases from J, leaving 15 bases between. The CDR3 is 15 amino acids. The germline V gene has CDR1 SGHNT and CDR2 YYREEE (reference sequence). The CDR3 DNA follows: TGTGCCAGCAGCTTGTCACAGGGAGTTTTCGAGACCCAGTACTTC. Amino acids: CASSLSQGVFETQYF.

The rearrangement joins TRBV2 to TRBJ2-7; tentatively, D is TRBD2 (6 bases). The CDR3 is made up of 13 amino acids. V was cut by 3 bases and J by 7 bases, with 13 bases left in between. Germline-derived CDR1 and CDR2 are SNHLY and FYNNEI. The DNA for the CDR3 is TGTGCCAGCAGTGAGGGACTCGTTGGGGAGCAGTACTTC. Residues: CASSEGLVGEQYF.